This T cell receptor beta chain was sequenced in a study of cytomegalovirus exposure and HLA in healthy donors (dated by TCRdb to the late 2010s). As for the study more broadly: An earlier analysis of approximately 600 of the donors reported about 250 Gb of sequence data and around 110 million unique TCR beta sequences from about 179 million T cells. An early release covering roughly 600 HLA-typed donors comprised about 290 gigabases of sequencing data and about 90 million unique TCR sequences. Of the 350 to 450 genotyped donors, 75% to 85% were placed in the genetic ancestry cluster associated with self-reported Caucasian donors. The aim of the study was to test whether cataloging public T cell receptors could identify signatures of past pathogen exposure. The T cell repertoires of 666 subjects were profiled by immunosequencing and related to cytomegalovirus serostatus. A separate validation cohort of over 95 different subjects was used in addition to the roughly 700-subject first cohort. The study combined high-throughput TCR immunosequencing, statistical association of individual TCRs with disease status, and machine learning to predict cytomegalovirus infection status. A later analysis re-examined previously published TCR beta repertoires from more than 550 donors and added high-resolution HLA genotyping to investigate patterns of TCR occurrence. The later analysis used no new phenotypic data to find candidate immune exposures, relying instead on TCR beta sequences and their occurrence across donors. An earlier analysis of roughly 580 of the donors used high-throughput TCR beta sequencing to judge whether each TCR beta V gene segment behaved as functional or pseudogenic. Alongside the repertoire data, information on donor age, sex, ethnicity and CMV serostatus was compiled. A later genetic analysis used genome-wide SNP genotypes for about 65% of the roughly 670 donors, treating that subset as a discovery cohort. Every discovery cohort repertoire had been produced on one sequencing platform. HLA typing covered class I and class II loci at four-digit resolution. The number of typed donors differed by locus: about 620-640 for A, B, C, DRB1 and DQB1; approximately 530 for DQA1; approximately 600 for DPA1; and about 450 for DPB1. Roughly 5 DR-DQ haplotypes were handled as single units for association and clustering because linkage in the cohort was strong. Among 300 to 500 genotyped donors of the cohort, an average of approximately 200,000 unique TCR beta nucleotide sequences was sequenced per donor, of which about 19% were non-productive.

In total, 600 or so healthy bone marrow donors made up the cohort. At the time of sampling, every cohort member was nominally healthy, though immune exposures that went unrecorded were likely present. The donor tested CMV seropositive, placing the donor among the 250 to 350 seropositive members of the cohort. Every donor gave a peripheral blood sample, and the peripheral blood mononuclear cells from that sample were used for TCR beta sequencing. The Qiagen DNeasy Blood Extraction Kit was used to extract genomic DNA from the blood cell samples. Receptor libraries were prepared by the immunoSEQ multiplex PCR assay. The multiplex PCR relied on a mix of 60 forward primers for TCR Vbeta segments and 13 reverse primers for TCR Jbeta segments. A multiplex PCR assay on genomic DNA amplified the CDR3 region of rearranged TCR beta genes. Amplified TCR beta libraries were sequenced as 87-base-pair reads on the Illumina HiSeq System. The authors' pipeline ran thus. A later analysis counted 65 million to 90 million unique TCR beta chains across the 700 or so repertoires, and 9.5 million to 11 million of these chains were shared by at least two donors. A nearest-neighbor algorithm error-corrected the raw reads and collapsed the reads into unique sequences, merging closely related sequences to remove PCR and sequencing errors. V, D and J gene segments were assigned by aligning CDR3 sequences to IMGT reference sequences. For a sequence to be retained, a match of at least six nucleotides was required to both a V gene segment and a J gene segment. Rearrangements were classified as productive when the CDR3 lacked stop codons and remained in frame with V and J, and all other rearrangements were classified as non-productive. CDR3 was defined by IMGT convention, running from the second conserved V-encoded cysteine to the conserved J-encoded phenylalanine. The earlier analysis of fewer than 750 of the donors excluded sequences that lacked an unambiguous match to a single V gene segment. An earlier analysis of approximately 590 of the donors classified V segments as functional when productive rearrangements were above 56.7% and as segregating when the standard deviation between donors was above 5%. A statistical classification framework was built for diagnosing cytomegalovirus status from the catalog of TCR beta chain sequences. A later analysis assigned V and J genes by comparing TCR nucleotide sequences with IMGT/GENE-DB human TR gene sequences. In a later analysis, CDR3 sequences and most-parsimonious VDJ recombination scenarios were assigned using the TCRdist pipeline. In a later analysis, each TCR beta chain was defined by its CDR3 amino acid sequence together with its V-gene family, and reads lacking a unique V-gene family were excluded. As a way to deal with suspected cross-contamination and a sequencing artifact, a later analysis dropped 450 to 600 nucleotide sequences that were highly shared and had low generation probability. In a later analysis, a clonal expansion index for each public chain was calculated from normalized within-repertoire ranks of inferred template counts. Generation probabilities in a later analysis came from a VDJ recombination model fitted to out-of-frame rearrangements, and those results were checked against IGoR. In a later analysis, TCR-TCR, TCR-HLA and TCR-CMV co-occurrence was scored with hypergeometric tests, and a repertoire-size bias correction was applied to TCR pairs. A later analysis estimated false discovery rates by permuting HLA or CMV assignments 20 times. In a later analysis, co-occurring TCRs were grouped using DBSCAN, and TCRdist sequence similarity was added for clustering within HLA-allele-positive subsets. For co-occurrence clustering, repertoires with fewer than 30,000 or more than 120,000 public chains were excluded, along with 4 to 6 repertoires with anomalous nucleotide sharing. TCRdb took this table from immuneACCESS and kept in-frame rearrangements with V and J called. Such tables lack part of the clones; where checked against another copy, unresolved V genes explain under half of the gap, and the rest is unexplained. V, J and clone size were drawn from that table, and D and trimming were deduced from the DNA. The sample yields under 150,000 clones; approximately 80% were counted once. The top ten clones comprise about 6.6% of the sample.

Taking its sample share into account, this clone is medium-sized (0.01 to 0.1%). There is no known antigen for this receptor. Base quality data are lacking; no much larger clone is found one base away. What the work shows at the level of the full study, not this receptor alone: The presence/absence analyses assumed that sequencing depth was roughly uniform across donors, and that assumption may not be true. Three of the identified cytomegalovirus-associated TCR beta chains were confirmed in vitro to be specific for cytomegalovirus antigens. This cohort had only TCR beta chains sequenced, and the lack of alpha or paired-chain data limited which features could be detected. The earlier analysis of approximately 590 of the donors excluded some 15 rarely observed V segments, including chromosome 9 orphons, because counts were too low. The authors suggested that the approach could potentially be generalized to other disease states and immunological phenotypes. A later analysis associated about 17,000 TCR beta sequences with specific HLA alleles at a false discovery rate of 0.05. A cluster of highly shared sequence variants was judged likely to represent a technical artifact of the sequencing pipeline. Linkage disequilibrium might explain the correlated functional status among segregating V segments, but an unknown experimental factor could not be excluded. A further reported finding was that TCR beta sequences accurately predicted the HLA-A and HLA-B alleles for most subjects in the first cohort. In a later analysis, HLA-associated TCR beta chains were found to be more clonally expanded and to have lower generation probabilities than equally common non-associated chains. In the study, 150 to 200 TCR beta chains were listed as associated with cytomegalovirus. In both the original and validation cohorts, the classifier was reported to diagnose cytomegalovirus status with high specificity and sensitivity. Because HLA typing was unavailable for some donors at each locus, only the typed subset was used in association tests. While some public TCRs were present in many individuals, most TCR sequences turned up only very rarely across donors. Compared with the 666-donor mean, donors in an Asian-associated ancestry cluster had fewer N-insertions in productive TCRs, according to a later genetic analysis. In a later analysis, several top co-occurrence clusters were reported to appear linked to parvovirus B19, influenza, CMV and Epstein-Barr virus. In an earlier analysis of around 500 of the donors, most TCR beta V segments appeared in productive rearrangements about 90% or about 30% of the time, broadly matching IMGT annotations. Immune exposure information for the cohort was limited to CMV serostatus. In a later genetic analysis, a missense DCLRE1C variant was associated with V-gene and J-gene trimming of TCR beta chains, and the association was replicated in an independent cohort. A later analysis found that TCR association rates varied across HLA loci, with DRB1 alleles showing the most associated TCRs and HLA-C alleles the fewest. Because the 87-base-pair reads could not distinguish some IMGT-functional V segments, including TRBV6-2 and TRBV6-3, those segments were excluded. A later analysis found that most CMV-associated TCR beta chains appeared HLA-restricted, with HLA associations seemingly driven largely by CMV exposure. When HLA alleles, especially DR and DQ, strongly co-occurred, attributing TCR associations to individual alleles was difficult.

Trimming takes 5 bases from V and 5 bases from J, and the germline ends sit 17 bases apart. Including cysteine and phenylalanine, the CDR3 has 15 amino acids. Solely the CDR3 DNA is kept, with 45 bases framed from the first base. Reading the germline V gene gives CDR1 SGHTA and CDR2 FQGNSA. Sequenced sample: PBMCs. The source is a woman between 40 and 55 years old in good health and CMV-seropositive. The sequence links TRBV7-2 to TRBJ2-3; the D gene is perhaps TRBD2, on 6 matching bases. The sequenced DNA is TGTGCCAGCAGCCCCACTAGCCAGGTCGGAGATACGCAGTATTTT. The resulting protein is CASSPTSQVGDTQYF.